This TCR beta chain was recorded in a study of Graves' ophthalmopathy and Graves' hyperthyroidism. Points from the study as a whole: The 13-signature model separated ophthalmopathy from stable hyperthyroidism at 85% to 90% sensitivity and almost 83% specificity.

The CDR3 contains 12 residues. V lost 6 bases and J 0 bases, leaving 5 bases between the germline ends. The authors amplified TCR beta CDR3 regions, and they did so from RNA transcripts for repertoire sequencing. Second-round multiplex PCR followed a first-round RT-PCR using HTBI primers. TCRdb called the multiplex PCR reads again in MiXCR, with one record for every CDR3 protein. The table includes 200,000 to 250,000 distinct CDR3 sequences, 20% to 25% detected once. This clonotype appeared many times. Its antigen is not identified. Excluded: other autoimmune disease, uncontrolled infection, pregnancy or lactation.

The TCR originated in a woman between 45 and 60 years old with Graves' ophthalmopathy. The rearrangement uses TRBV6-7 and TRBJ1-1; D is unresolved. TRBV6-7 is filed as an ORF, its function uncertain. Sequences were obtained from peripheral blood. The CDR3 is CASREMNTEAFF. The CDR3 nucleotides read TGTGCCAGCAGGGAAATGAACACTGAAGCTTTCTTT.